Below are 23 T cell receptor beta chains sequenced from a single sample in a study of blood T cell repertoires in COVID-19. Sequenced by immunoSEQ multiplex PCR; TCRdb stores in-frame clones only, minus some. The sample has more than 200,000 clones, approximately 90% seen once; the top ten hold approximately 10%. The source material was PBMCs or T cells enriched from blood (not recorded which). Receptor source: a man aged 25-40 years who had recovered from COVID-19.

The genes are TRBV27 and TRBJ1-2; D is perhaps TRBD1 (6 bases). CDR1 and CDR2 (germline): MNHEY, SMNVEV (reference sequence). The CDR3 runs to 15 residues. The germline V and J ends were trimmed by 2 bases and 3 bases, with 13 bases remaining between them. CDR3 region: CASSLRGGGYYGYTF. The CDR3 DNA sequence: TGTGCCAGCAGTTTAAGAGGGGGGGGCTACTATGGCTACACCTTC.

The gene calls are TRBV4-1 and TRBJ1-1; D gene uncertain. The CDR3 totals 15 residues. V lost 0 bases and J lost 2, with 10 bases in between. Germline lookup yields CDR1 MGHRA and CDR2 YSYEKL. The CDR3 sequence: CASSQDERSNTEAFF. CDR3 bases: TGCGCCAGCAGCCAAGATGAACGGAGTAACACTGAAGCTTTCTTT.

V and J are TRBV7-2 and TRBJ1-5, with 7 bases aligning to TRBD1. The CDR3 has 17 amino acids. The germline V gene has CDR1 SGHTA and CDR2 FQGNSA. The V segment lost 2 bases and the J segment 10 bases; nucleotides outside the gene matches: 17. CDR3 nucleotide sequence: TGTGCCAGCAGCTTACTCCCCCTGACAGGGCCCTCTGATCCCCAGCATTTT. It is translated as CASSLLPLTGPSDPQHF.

The chain links TRBV2 to TRBJ2-7; TRBD1 matches at 9 bases. The germline V gene has CDR1 SNHLY and CDR2 FYNNEI. J gave up 2 bases and V 6 bases, and 2 bases lay outside the gene matches. This CDR3 contains 13 residues. CDR3 DNA sequence: TGTGCCAGCAGCGGGGACAGGGCCTACGAGCAGTACTTC. This gives the protein CASSGDRAYEQYF.

This chain uses TRBV29-1 with TRBJ1-2; 9 nucleotides match TRBD1. This CDR3 has 16 residues. CDR1 and CDR2 (germline): SQVTM, ANQGSEA. After removal of 6 bases from V and 7 bases from J, the junction contained 18 bases not matched to a gene. The CDR3 DNA is TGCAGCGTGAACCGGGACAGGGCGGGTTCGGGTAGTGGCTACACCTTC. Its protein product is CSVNRDRAGSGSGYTF.

The V gene is TRBV6-5, the J gene TRBJ1-1, with TRBD1 matching over 10 bases. The CDR3 loop spans 13 amino acids. The V gene end was trimmed by 6 bases and the J gene end by 5 bases; junction bases not matched to a gene: 3. From germline, CDR1 is MNHEY and CDR2 SVGAGI. DNA for the CDR3: TGTGCCAGCAGCCTGGACAGGGGGACTGAAGCTTTCTTT. Translating it yields CASSLDRGTEAFF.

V gene TRBV6-5 combines with J gene TRBJ1-1, with D unclear. The ends were cut back, 6 bases at V and 0 bases at J, with 11 bases in the middle. Per germline, CDR1 MNHEY and CDR2 SVGAGI. The CDR3 spans 14 residues. The CDR3 DNA reads TGTGCCAGCAGGAAGAAACTCATGAACACTGAAGCTTTCTTT. It is translated as CASRKKLMNTEAFF.

The table lists this clone with a count of one. The chain couples TRBV28 to TRBJ1-2; 9 positions match TRBD1. Per germline, CDR1 MDHEN and CDR2 SYDVKM. This CDR3 contains 13 residues. The V and J ends lost 5 bases and 6 bases, in that order; junction bases with no gene match: 4. The CDR3 coding sequence is TGTGCCAGCAGTGGGACAGGGCGACATGGCTACACCTTC. Translating it yields CASSGTGRHGYTF.

The rearrangement joins TRBV13 to TRBJ1-3; D remains ambiguous. The germline V gene encodes CDR1 PRHDT and CDR2 FYEKMQ (reference sequence). The V and J ends lost 2 bases and 4 bases respectively, with 9 bases between them. The CDR3 runs 14 residues. CDR3 bases: TGTGCCAGCAGCTTAAGGGAGGCCGGAAACACCATATATTTT. Translation gives CASSLREAGNTIYF.

The genes are TRBV3-1 (or the pseudogene TRBV3-2) and TRBJ2-7, with 7 bases aligning to TRBD2. V shed 3 bases, J shed 6 bases, and the junction held 5 bases outside the gene matches. The CDR3 is made up of 13 amino acids. Germline V gives CDR1 LGHDT, CDR2 YNNKEL (reference sequence). For the CDR3, the DNA is TGTGCCAGCAGCCAGGGACTATCCGGCGAGCAGTACTTC. Protein sequence: CASSQGLSGEQYF.

The chain employs TRBV7-2 and TRBJ2-5, with 9 bases aligning to TRBD2. There are 14 residues in the CDR3. The germline gives CDR1 SGHTA, CDR2 FQGNSA. Trimming took 1 base from V and 3 from J; bases not matched to a gene: 0. CDR3 nucleotides: TGTGCCAGCAGCTTAGGACTAGCGGAAGAGACCCAGTACTTC. It is translated as CASSLGLAEETQYF. The full variable domain, in which reference TRBV7-2 and TRBJ2-5 provide the parts outside the CDR3, is GAGVSQSPSNKVTEKGKDVELRCDPISGHTALYWYRQSLGQGLEFLIYFQGNSAPDKSGLPSDRFSAERTGGSVSTLTIQRTQQEDSAVYLCASSLGLAEETQYFGPGTRLLVL.

This chain uses TRBV28 with TRBJ2-1; D possibly corresponds to TRBD2 (6 bases). The CDR3 spans 12 residues. V shed 3 bases and J shed 10 bases, with 10 bases lying between them. In germline, CDR1 is MDHEN, CDR2 SYDVKM. CDR3 protein: CASSLGGIEQFF. CDR3 in DNA: TGTGCCAGCAGTTTGGGCGGGATCGAGCAGTTCTTC.

The chain couples TRBV28 to TRBJ2-2; 7 bases are shared with TRBD1. V gave up 6 bases and J gave up 7 bases; unmatched junction bases: 8. Germline V lookup: CDR1 MDHEN, CDR2 SYDVKM. The CDR3 length is 14 residues. The CDR3 DNA follows: TGTGCCAGCAGCGCAGGGGGTGGGATCGGGGAGCTGTTTTTT. Its protein product is CASSAGGGIGELFF.

V and J are TRBV9 and TRBJ1-2; 7 positions match TRBD1. Germline V gives CDR1 SGDLS, CDR2 YYNGEE. J lost 5 bases, V lost 4 bases, and 11 bases had no gene match. The CDR3 loop spans 15 amino acids. CDR3 in DNA: TGTGCCAGCAGCCTAGACCAGGGGGGTCGATATGGCTACACCTTC. Translation gives CASSLDQGGRYGYTF.

This clone turned up a few times. The chain is built from TRBV3-1 (or the pseudogene TRBV3-2) and TRBJ2-1; 12 nucleotides agree with TRBD2. CDR3 length: 14 residues. J gave up 7 bases and V 7 bases, and 5 bases lay outside the gene matches. In germline, CDR1 is LGHDT, CDR2 YNNKEL (reference sequence). The CDR3 DNA reads TGTGCCAGCACCCTAGCGGGAGGGATAAATGAGCAGTTCTTC. Translating gives CASTLAGGINEQFF.

The J gene is TRBJ2-5, the V gene TRBV5-4; a weak D match, TRBD1 (6 bases). The CDR3 extends over 15 amino acids. Looked up from germline, CDR1 is SGHNT and CDR2 is YYREEE (reference sequence). V lost 4 bases, J lost 5 bases, and 18 bases lay in between. The CDR3 DNA reads TGTGCCAGCAGCATGGAGTTTGGGGGCGTCGAGACCCAGTACTTC. The encoded protein is CASSMEFGGVETQYF.

The genes are TRBV11-2 and TRBJ1-2; D not certain. V was pared by 5 bases and J by 4 bases, with 11 bases between. The CDR3 covers 13 residues. Per the germline V gene, CDR1 is SGHAT and CDR2 is FQNNGV. The CDR3 sequence is CASSPKPGYGYTF. Written as DNA, the CDR3 is TGTGCCAGCAGCCCGAAACCAGGCTATGGCTACACCTTC.

This clone was counted once. V gene TRBV5-6 combines with J gene TRBJ1-6; 10 positions agree with TRBD1. The CDR3 extends over 17 amino acids. J gave up 10 bases and V 0 bases, and 10 bases lay outside the gene matches. Germline CDR1 and CDR2: SGHDT and YYEEEE. The CDR3 DNA reads as TGTGCCAGCAGCTTGGCCGAGACAGGGGGCCTGTACTCACCCCTCCACTTT. It translates to CASSLAETGGLYSPLHF.

This chain uses TRBV19 with TRBJ1-1; 8 nucleotides agree with TRBD1. V lost 6 bases to trimming and J lost 6 bases; unmatched junction nucleotides: 6. Per germline, CDR1 LNHDA and CDR2 SQIVND (reference sequence). This CDR3 comprises 13 residues. DNA of the CDR3: TGTGCCAGTAGAGGACAGGGAACTTCTGAAGCTTTCTTT. Translated, it gives CASRGQGTSEAFF.

V and J are TRBV5-6 and TRBJ2-7; the D gene is possibly TRBD1 (6 bases). The CDR3 sequence is 13 residues long. Germline V gene lookup returns CDR1 SGHDT and CDR2 YYEEEE. Trimming left V 4 bases short and J 5 bases short, with 13 bases between. This chain's CDR3 is CASSPLQGNEQYF. For the CDR3, the DNA is TGTGCCAGCAGCCCATTACAGGGTAACGAGCAGTACTTC.

The V and J genes are TRBV4-1 and TRBJ2-1; D possibly corresponds to TRBD2 (6 bases). Germline V gene sequence: CDR1 MGHRA, CDR2 YSYEKL. CDR3 length: 15 residues. V dropped 5 bases and J dropped 3 bases, with 14 bases sitting between them. The CDR3 loop is CASSIRDSDYNEQFF. As DNA, the CDR3 is TGCGCCAGCAGCATCCGGGACTCCGACTACAATGAGCAGTTCTTC.

V gene TRBV27 combines with J gene TRBJ1-1, with D possibly being TRBD1 (6 bases). CDR1 MNHEY and CDR2 SMNVEV come from the germline V gene (reference sequence). Trimming stripped 3 bases from V and 3 bases from J, with 8 bases between. The CDR3 consists of 13 residues. The CDR3 DNA reads as TGTGCCAGCAGTTTGTACAGGGACACTGAAGCTTTCTTT. Amino acids: CASSLYRDTEAFF.

The V and J genes are TRBV19 and TRBJ2-5; D uncertain. Germline CDR1 reads LNHDA; CDR2 reads SQIVND (reference sequence). The CDR3 consists of 11 residues. Deletions cut 5 bases from V and 5 bases from J, with 6 bases between. The CDR3 reads CASSVSETQYF. Written as DNA, the CDR3 is TGTGCCAGTAGTGTTAGCGAGACCCAGTACTTC.